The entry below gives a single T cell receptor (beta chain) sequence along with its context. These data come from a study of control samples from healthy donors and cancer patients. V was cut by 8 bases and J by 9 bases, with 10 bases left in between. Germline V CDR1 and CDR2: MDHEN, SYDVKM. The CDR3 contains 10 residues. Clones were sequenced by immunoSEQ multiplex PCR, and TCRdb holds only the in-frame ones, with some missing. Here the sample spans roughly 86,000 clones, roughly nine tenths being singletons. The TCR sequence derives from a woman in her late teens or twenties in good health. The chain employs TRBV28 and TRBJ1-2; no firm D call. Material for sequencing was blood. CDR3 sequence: CASSGRRYTF. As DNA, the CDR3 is TGTGCCAGCTCGGGGAGACGCTACACCTTC.